This T cell receptor beta chain was captured by sequencing in a study of monozygotic twins with inflammatory bowel disease. The CDR3 is 16 residues long. Germline V CDR1 and CDR2: SEHNR, FQNEAQ (reference sequence). Each CDR3 protein gets one entry in TCRdb, which reprocessed the 5' RACE reads and gives no DNA. Here the sample table reports some 400,000 distinct CDR3 sequences. The receptor was isolated from a human donor with ulcerative colitis or Crohn's disease, or a healthy co-twin of an affected twin (not recorded which). Specimen: blood. This sequence joins TRBV7-9 and TRBJ2-3; without DNA, the TCRdb call of TRBD1 cannot be checked. This CDR3 is CASSPGQGKGTDTQYF.